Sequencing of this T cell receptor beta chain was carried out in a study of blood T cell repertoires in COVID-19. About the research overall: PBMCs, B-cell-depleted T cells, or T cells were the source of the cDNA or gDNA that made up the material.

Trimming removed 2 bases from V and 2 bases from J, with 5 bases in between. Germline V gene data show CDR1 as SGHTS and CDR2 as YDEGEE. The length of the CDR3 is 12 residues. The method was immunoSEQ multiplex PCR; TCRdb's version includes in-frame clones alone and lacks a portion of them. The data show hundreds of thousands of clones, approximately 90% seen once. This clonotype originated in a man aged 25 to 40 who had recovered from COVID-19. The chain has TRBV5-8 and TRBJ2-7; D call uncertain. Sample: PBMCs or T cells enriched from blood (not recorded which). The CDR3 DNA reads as TGTGCCAGCAGCTTTTCTACCTACGAGCAGTACTTC. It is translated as CASSFSTYEQYF.